These 22 T cell receptor beta chains were all obtained from the same sample, sequenced in a study of shared clonotypes between healthy human individuals. Naive CD8 cells were CD45RO-negative, positively selected for CCR7, excluding terminally differentiated effector memory CD45RA+ cells. Sequencing used immunoSEQ multiplex PCR; TCRdb keeps in-frame clones, though not all of them. The sample has 560,000 or so clones; around 96% are singletons. The specimen sequenced was naive CD8+ T cells sorted from blood. The receptor source for this set is a woman aged 25 to 39 in good health.

The chain uses TRBV13 and TRBJ1-2, with a weak D call TRBD1 (5 bases). Per germline, CDR1 PRHDT and CDR2 FYEKMQ (reference sequence). CDR3 length: 14 residues. V lost 5 bases, J lost 3 bases, and 13 bases lay in between. CDR3 region: CASSPTVADYGYTF. CDR3 in DNA: TGTGCCAGCAGCCCGACAGTCGCCGACTATGGCTACACCTTC.

The chain employs TRBV6-1 and TRBJ1-2; tentatively, D is TRBD1 (5 bases). Germline lookup yields CDR1 MNHNS and CDR2 SASEGT. This CDR3 is built from 15 residues. V shed 3 bases and J shed 4 bases, with 15 bases lying between them. CDR3 sequence: CASSDVHGGPYGYTF. CDR3 DNA sequence: TGTGCCAGCAGTGACGTTCATGGGGGTCCCTATGGCTACACCTTC.

V is TRBV29-1 and J is TRBJ2-7, with 11 bases that match TRBD2. V trimming: 6 bases; J trimming: 1 base; junction bases outside the gene matches: 2. Germline V CDR1 and CDR2: SQVTM, ANQGSEA. This CDR3 has 13 residues. CDR3 protein: CSVTSGDSYEQYF. For the CDR3, the DNA is TGCAGCGTGACTAGCGGGGATTCCTACGAGCAGTACTTC.

This chain connects TRBV6-5 to TRBJ2-1; D not certain. V lost 2 bases and J lost 0, with 8 bases in between. Germline-derived CDR1 and CDR2 are MNHEY and SVGAGI. This CDR3 is 15 amino acids long. CDR3 amino acids: CASSYTQSSYNEQFF. The CDR3 DNA reads TGTGCCAGCAGTTACACCCAGAGCTCCTACAATGAGCAGTTCTTC.

Turning to this clone: Other DNA sequences within the sample encode an identical CDR3. V and J are TRBV7-9 and TRBJ2-7, with 13 nucleotides matching TRBD2. Germline CDR1 is SEHNR and CDR2 is FQNEAQ (reference sequence). Trimming cost V 3 bases and J 5 bases; bases outside gene matches: 1. The CDR3 runs 14 residues. The CDR3 coding sequence is TGTGCCAGCAGCTTTGGACTAGCGGGAGACGAGCAGTACTTC. Translation: CASSFGLAGDEQYF.

The chain couples TRBV2 to TRBJ1-2, with 7 bases identical to TRBD1. There are 14 residues in the CDR3. V trimming: 3 bases; J trimming: 3 bases; junction bases outside the gene matches: 4. The germline gives CDR1 SNHLY, CDR2 FYNNEI. CDR3 residues: CASSEGQLDYGYTF. The CDR3 region has the DNA TGTGCCAGCAGTGAGGGACAGCTTGACTATGGCTACACCTTC.

V and J are TRBV19 and TRBJ1-5; D gene ambiguous. Trimming cost V 2 bases and J 3 bases, with 17 bases left between them. Germline CDR1 and CDR2: LNHDA and SQIVND (reference sequence). The CDR3 length is 17 residues. The CDR3 here is CASSITVSIRNNQPQHF. As DNA, the CDR3 is TGTGCCAGTAGTATAACTGTATCCATCCGGAACAATCAGCCCCAGCATTTT.

The rearrangement uses TRBV4-1 and TRBJ2-1, with TRBD1 matching over 7 bases. Germline V gene sequence: CDR1 MGHRA, CDR2 YSYEKL. The CDR3 is made up of 16 amino acids. The V and J ends lost 4 bases and 3 bases, in that order; junction bases with no gene match: 9. As DNA, the CDR3 is TGCGCCAGCAGCCGGAAGTTTACAGGGGACTACAATGAGCAGTTCTTC. Amino acid sequence: CASSRKFTGDYNEQFF.

The V and J genes are TRBV7-9 and TRBJ1-1, with 7 bases aligning to TRBD1. The CDR3 extends over 12 amino acids. J was trimmed by 10 bases and V by 11 bases; bases with no gene match: 13. Germline-derived CDR1 and CDR2 are SEHNR and FQNEAQ (reference sequence). CDR3 bases: TGTGCCGTCCGGGGCTACAGGGGAGGAGCTTTCTTT. Its translation is CAVRGYRGGAFF.

The V call is TRBV7-9, the J call TRBJ2-1; D possibly corresponds to TRBD1 (6 bases). Germline V gene sequence: CDR1 SEHNR, CDR2 FQNEAQ (reference sequence). The CDR3 spans 16 residues. V dropped 5 bases and J dropped 7 bases, with 21 bases sitting between them. The CDR3 is CASSPVVTRDTNEQFF. The CDR3 coding sequence is TGTGCCAGCAGCCCTGTAGTTACTAGGGACACAAATGAGCAGTTCTTC.

The chain combines TRBV7-8 with TRBJ2-5, with D perhaps TRBD2 (6 bases). CDR1 SGHVS and CDR2 FQNEAQ come from the germline V gene. With 8 bases removed from V and 5 bases from J, the gap between germline ends came to 18 bases. This CDR3 comprises 14 residues. CDR3 amino acids: CASAAVAEGETQYF. In nucleotides, the CDR3 is TGTGCCAGCGCGGCGGTAGCGGAAGGGGAGACCCAGTACTTC.

The CDR3 coding sequence is TGTGCCAGCAGCTTAGTCCGGGAGGGCCTTGCTGAGCAGTTCTTC. Translation gives CASSLVREGLAEQFF. The J gene is TRBJ2-1, the V gene TRBV7-2, with 8 bases matching TRBD2. CDR1 is SGHTA and CDR2 is FQGNSA in the germline V gene. J was trimmed by 9 bases and V by 1 base; bases with no gene match: 8. The CDR3 has 15 amino acids.

This clone was observed a single time. The chain joins TRBV7-9 to TRBJ2-7; TRBD1 or TRBD2 may be the D gene (5 bases each). CDR1 is SEHNR, CDR2 FQNEAQ, per germline (reference sequence). Trimming removed 2 bases at V and 4 bases at J, with 12 bases between. The CDR3 spans 14 residues. The CDR3 spells CASSLKGSGYEQYF. DNA of the CDR3: TGTGCCAGCAGCTTAAAGGGGAGTGGGTACGAGCAGTACTTC.

The V and J genes are TRBV28 and TRBJ2-2; D is unresolved. The CDR3 is 19 amino acids. Germline V lookup: CDR1 MDHEN, CDR2 SYDVKM. Trimming took 2 bases from V and 4 from J, leaving 23 bases between them. The DNA of the CDR3 is TGTGCCAGCAGTTTACCGCCCCGTGTGTCACAAAGTGGCACCGGGGAGCTGTTTTTT. Amino acid sequence: CASSLPPRVSQSGTGELFF.

The gene calls are TRBV27 and TRBJ2-7, with TRBD2 matching over 7 bases. Germline CDR1 MNHEY, CDR2 SMNVEV (reference sequence). V shed 3 bases, J shed 4 bases, and the junction held 6 bases outside the gene matches. The CDR3 runs to 14 residues. CDR3 sequence reads: CASSLGGRIYEQYF. The CDR3 region has the DNA TGTGCCAGCAGTTTGGGCGGGAGAATATACGAGCAGTACTTC.

The rearrangement joins TRBV7-5 to TRBJ1-4; the DNA was not compared with TRBD1, the D call given in the table. TRBV7-5 is deemed a pseudogene. The length of the CDR3 is 13 residues. The CDR3, as DNA: TGTGTCAGAGATTGTGGGCGCGTTGAAAAACTGTTTTTT. Protein product: CVRDCGRVEKLFF.

This clone was seen a single time. The chain joins TRBV7-6 to TRBJ2-2, with D hard to call. V was pared by 5 bases and J by 3 bases, with 16 bases between. Looked up from germline, CDR1 is SGHVS and CDR2 is FNYEAQ. The CDR3 loop spans 16 amino acids. CDR3 in DNA: TGTGCCAGCAGCCCCTCATGGGCAGCTTACACCGGGGAGCTGTTTTTT. Its protein product is CASSPSWAAYTGELFF.

J is TRBJ2-3 and V is TRBV27; D is unresolved. Germline assignment: CDR1 MNHEY and CDR2 SMNVEV (reference sequence). This CDR3 spans 13 amino acids. The V and J ends lost 7 bases and 2 bases respectively, with 10 bases between them. Here the CDR3 reads CASTPEDTDTQYF. The CDR3 coding sequence is TGTGCCAGCACCCCCGAGGACACAGATACGCAGTATTTT.

The rearrangement joins TRBV29-1 to TRBJ2-3; 11 nucleotides agree with TRBD1. Germline CDR1 is SQVTM and CDR2 is ANQGSEA. The CDR3 is 14 residues long. V lost 3 bases, J lost 4 bases, and 3 bases stayed unmatched. This CDR3 reads CSVEDRGPADTQYF. In nucleotides, the CDR3 is TGCAGCGTTGAGGACAGGGGGCCCGCAGATACGCAGTATTTT.

The chain links TRBV19 to TRBJ2-7; no firm D call. V was clipped by 9 bases and J by 0 bases, with 6 bases between them. CDR3 length: 11 residues. Germline-derived CDR1 and CDR2 are LNHDA and SQIVND (reference sequence). CDR3 sequence: CASRSSYEQYF. The CDR3 DNA sequence: TGTGCCAGCAGAAGCTCCTACGAGCAGTACTTC.

This clone was seen just once. V gene TRBV27 combines with J gene TRBJ2-5; the match to TRBD2 covers 16 bases. The CDR3 contains 17 residues. Per germline, CDR1 MNHEY and CDR2 SMNVEV (reference sequence). The ends lost 3 bases at V and 5 bases at J; junction bases unmatched: 6. Here the CDR3 DNA reads TGTGCCAGCAGTTTGGGGACTAGCGGGAGGGCCCGGGAGACCCAGTACTTC. Its protein is CASSLGTSGRARETQYF.

The V gene is TRBV7-6, the J gene TRBJ2-7, with 7 bases lining up with TRBD1. V lost 2 bases, J lost 4 bases, and 5 bases stayed unmatched. From germline, CDR1 is SGHVS and CDR2 FNYEAQ. This CDR3 is 14 amino acids long. The CDR3 protein is CASSLSGTAYEQYF. CDR3 sequence (DNA): TGTGCCAGCAGCTTATCCGGGACAGCGTACGAGCAGTACTTC.